Listed below are T cell receptor beta chains from one sample, sequenced in a study of cytotoxic CD8 clonotypes in ibrutinib-treated CLL. Libraries were prepared by immunoSEQ multiplex PCR; TCRdb keeps only in-frame clonotypes and omits some of them. The data contain 5,500 to 7,500 clones, around 74% of them singletons. The specimen comprised PBMCs, sampled before ibrutinib treatment. These receptors all stem from a human donor with chronic lymphocytic leukemia. The CDR3 runs from the conserved cysteine through the conserved F or W. D genes are given only for firm matches. The size field is filled for only some rows; it gives once, few, many or a size class.

CDR3,DNA,size,J,V,D
CASSSTDRARNEQYF,TGCGCCAGCAGCTCCACGGACAGGGCGCGTAACGAGCAGTACTTC,.,TRBJ2-7,TRBV5-1,TRBD1
CASSIYSEAFF,TGTGCCAGTAGTATATACAGTGAAGCTTTCTTT,.,TRBJ1-1,TRBV19,.
CASSSRNRGYGQETQYF,TGTGCCAGTAGTAGCCGCAACAGGGGATATGGCCAAGAGACCCAGTACTTC,.,TRBJ2-5,TRBV19,TRBD1
CASSITSGRRDEQFF,TGTGCCAGTAGTATTACTAGCGGGAGGAGGGATGAGCAGTTCTTC,.,TRBJ2-1,TRBV19,TRBD2
CASLGQNTEAFF,TGTGCCAGCCTTGGCCAGAACACTGAAGCTTTCTTT,.,TRBJ1-1,TRBV11-3,.
CASSVTGTVGNTGELFF,TGTGCCAGCAGTGTAACCGGGACAGTAGGGAACACCGGGGAGCTGTTTTTT,.,TRBJ2-2,TRBV2,TRBD1
CASSFTGDTQYF,TGTGCCAGCAGCTTCACCGGGGATACGCAGTATTTT,.,TRBJ2-3,TRBV7-3,.
CASSRTDGLGTQYF,TGCGCCAGCAGCCGAACTGACGGACTAGGGACGCAGTATTTT,.,TRBJ2-3,TRBV4-3,TRBD2
CASSLSSGRVTDTQYF,TGTGCCAGCAGTTTATCTAGCGGGAGGGTCACAGATACGCAGTATTTT,.,TRBJ2-3,TRBV27,TRBD2
CASSPFGQDYTF,TGTGCCAGCTCACCGTTCGGACAGGACTACACCTTC,.,TRBJ1-2,TRBV18,TRBD1
CASSGRREGGTQYF,TGTGCCAGCAGCGGTCGGAGGGAGGGAGGCACGCAGTATTTT,.,TRBJ2-3,TRBV7-2,TRBD2
CASSPAAQETQYF,TGTGCCAGTAGTCCAGCGGCCCAAGAGACCCAGTACTTC,once,TRBJ2-5,TRBV19,.
CASSFRVNEQFF,TGCGCCAGCAGCTTCAGGGTAAATGAGCAGTTCTTC,.,TRBJ2-1,TRBV5-1,.
CASSLYTADWYNSPLHF,TGTGCCAGCAGTTTATATACGGCAGACTGGTATAATTCACCCCTCCACTTT,.,TRBJ1-6,TRBV27,.
CASRSENTEAFF,TGTGCCAGCCGCTCAGAGAACACTGAAGCTTTCTTT,.,TRBJ1-1,TRBV7-9,.
CASSEVRGTLNTEAFF,TGTGCCAGCAGTGAAGTGCGGGGTACCTTGAACACTGAAGCTTTCTTT,.,TRBJ1-1,TRBV2,.